The T cell receptor beta chain described here comes from a study of blood T cell repertoires in COVID-19. Germline assignment: CDR1 SGHVS and CDR2 FQNEAQ. CDR3 length equals 16 residues. J lost 0 bases, V lost 2 bases, and 6 bases had no gene match. Produced via immunoSEQ multiplex PCR; TCRdb's table is partial and in-frame only. Seen here are 150,000 to 200,000 clones, approximately 82% observed once, and the top ten hold about 15%. The cohort comprised adults aged roughly 18 to 100 years residing in 20 to 25 US areas. Membership in each cohort depended on participant-reported clinical history. The chain is built from TRBV7-8 and TRBJ2-7; 8 positions agree with TRBD1. Sequenced material: PBMCs or T cells enriched from blood (not recorded which). This clonotype originated in a man between 50 and 59 years old who had recovered from COVID-19. The CDR3 nucleotides are TGTGCCAGCAGCTTAAGAGGGACAGGAGGCTCCTACGAGCAGTACTTC. Protein: CASSLRGTGGSYEQYF.